This TCR beta chain is from a study of cytomegalovirus exposure and HLA in healthy donors. Study details: Earlier, almost 120 million unique TCR beta sequences were recovered from around 180 million T cells by an analysis.

Use of 60 Vbeta and 13 Jbeta primers characterized the PCR. Using immunoSEQ multiplex PCR, the repertoire was profiled, and TCRdb retains in-frame clones only, with some absent. The sample shows about 92,000 clones, approximately 84% of them seen only once. Concerning this clone itself: Its cognate antigen is unknown.

Study results and limitations: Accurate prediction of HLA-A and HLA-B alleles (for most subjects) was reportedly achieved from TCR beta sequences. The authors assumed roughly uniform sequencing depth across donors for presence/absence analyses.

The sample consisted of PBMCs. The sequence was collected from a girl aged 2 to 9 in good health and CMV-seropositive.

CDR3 protein: CATSPARQETQYF. The CDR3 nucleotides are TGTGCCACCTCGCCCGCGAGGCAAGAGACCCAGTACTTC. The chain couples TRBV25-1 to TRBJ2-5, with D unclear. This CDR3 has 13 residues. The V end lost 10 bases, the J end lost 2 bases, and 14 bases lay between the germline ends. The germline gives CDR1 MGHDK, CDR2 SYGVNS.